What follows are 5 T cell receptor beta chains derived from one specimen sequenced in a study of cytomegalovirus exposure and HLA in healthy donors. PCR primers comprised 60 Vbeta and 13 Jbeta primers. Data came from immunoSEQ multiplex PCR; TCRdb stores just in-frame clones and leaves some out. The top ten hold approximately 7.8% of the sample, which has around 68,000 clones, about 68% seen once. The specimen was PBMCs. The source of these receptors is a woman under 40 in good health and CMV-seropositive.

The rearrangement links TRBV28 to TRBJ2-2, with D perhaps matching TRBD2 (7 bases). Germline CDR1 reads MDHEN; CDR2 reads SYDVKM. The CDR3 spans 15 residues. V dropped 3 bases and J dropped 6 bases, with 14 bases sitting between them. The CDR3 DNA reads TGTGCCAGCAGTTTGGCGGGGGCGCGGGCCGGGGAGCTGTTTTTT. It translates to CASSLAGARAGELFF.

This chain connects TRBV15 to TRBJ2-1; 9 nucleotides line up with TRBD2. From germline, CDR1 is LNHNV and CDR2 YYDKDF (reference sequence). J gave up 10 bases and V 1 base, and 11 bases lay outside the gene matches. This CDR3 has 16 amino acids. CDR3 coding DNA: TGTGCCACCAGCAGAGCCGTGGCTAGCGGGATATGGGAGCAGTTCTTC. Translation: CATSRAVASGIWEQFF. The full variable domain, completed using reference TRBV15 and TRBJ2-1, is DAMVIQNPRYQVTQFGKPVTLSCSQTLNHNVMYWYQQKSSQAPKLLFHYYDKDFNNEADTPDNFQSRRPNTSFCFLDIRSPGLGDTAMYLCATSRAVASGIWEQFFGPGTRLTVL.

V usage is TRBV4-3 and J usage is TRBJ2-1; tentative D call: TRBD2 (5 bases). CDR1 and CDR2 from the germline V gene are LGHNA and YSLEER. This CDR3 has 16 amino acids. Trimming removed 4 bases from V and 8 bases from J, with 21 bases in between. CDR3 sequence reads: CASSPGPGMVSDEQFF. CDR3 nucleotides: TGCGCCAGCAGCCCAGGACCCGGGATGGTGTCCGATGAGCAGTTCTTC.

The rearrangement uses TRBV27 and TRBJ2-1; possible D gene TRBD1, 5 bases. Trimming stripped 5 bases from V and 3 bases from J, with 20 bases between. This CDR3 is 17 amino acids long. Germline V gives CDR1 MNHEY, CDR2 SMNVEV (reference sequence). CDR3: CASSPITAGQLYNEQFF. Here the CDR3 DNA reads TGTGCCAGCAGTCCGATTACCGCAGGGCAGCTCTACAATGAGCAGTTCTTC.

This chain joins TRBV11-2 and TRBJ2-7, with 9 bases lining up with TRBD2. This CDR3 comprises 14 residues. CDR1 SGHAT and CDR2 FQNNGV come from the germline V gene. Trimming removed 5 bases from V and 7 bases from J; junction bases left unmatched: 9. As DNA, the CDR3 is TGTGCCAGCAGCAGACCGGGACTAGCAATGGAGCAGTACTTC. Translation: CASSRPGLAMEQYF.